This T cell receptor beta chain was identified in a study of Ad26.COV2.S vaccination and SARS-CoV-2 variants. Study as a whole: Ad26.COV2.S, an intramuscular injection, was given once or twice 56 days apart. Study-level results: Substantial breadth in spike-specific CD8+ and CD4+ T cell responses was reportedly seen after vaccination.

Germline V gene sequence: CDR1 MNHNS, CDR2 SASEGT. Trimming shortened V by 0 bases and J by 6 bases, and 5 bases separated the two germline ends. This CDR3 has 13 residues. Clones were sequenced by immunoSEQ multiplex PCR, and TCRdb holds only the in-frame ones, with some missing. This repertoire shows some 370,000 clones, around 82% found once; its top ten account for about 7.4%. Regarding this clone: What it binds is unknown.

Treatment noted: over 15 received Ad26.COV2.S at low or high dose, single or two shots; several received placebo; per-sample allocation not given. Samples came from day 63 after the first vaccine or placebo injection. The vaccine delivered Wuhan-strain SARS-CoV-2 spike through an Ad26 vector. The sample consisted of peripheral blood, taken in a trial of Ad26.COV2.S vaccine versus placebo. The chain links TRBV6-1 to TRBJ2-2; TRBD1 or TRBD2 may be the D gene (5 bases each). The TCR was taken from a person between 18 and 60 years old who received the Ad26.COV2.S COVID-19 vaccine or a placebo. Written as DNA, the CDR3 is TGTGCCAGCAGTGAAGCGGGGGCCGGGGAGCTGTTTTTT. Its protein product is CASSEAGAGELFF.